Listed below are T cell receptor beta chains from one sample, sequenced in a study of response to subunit inactivated influenza vaccine. MiXCR, applied by TCRdb to the RT-PCR reads, yields one record per CDR3 protein. The sample carries about 540,000 distinct CDR3 sequences, under 30% recorded once. These same data were also listed under a study on T cells expressing NK-cell markers.

The sequencing here drew on CD4+ T cells sorted from PBMCs, taken approximately 12 days after vaccination. All receptors derive from a man in his forties or fifties who received an inactivated influenza vaccine. Both conserved end residues are part of each CDR3. D genes are given only for firm matches. A clone size is listed for some rows: how often the clone was seen (once, few, many), or a class if it is expanded.

>TRBV20-1|TRBD2|TRBJ2-2|.
TGCAGTGCTAGAGGACTAGCGGGAGGGTTTAGTACCGGGGAGCTGTTTTTT
CSARGLAGGFSTGELFF
>TRBV10-3|TRBD2|TRBJ2-7|.
TGTGCCATCGCCACTGCCGGGACTAGCGGGAGAGCTAGCGAGAAGTACTTC
CAIATAGTSGRASEKYF
>TRBV20-1|.|TRBJ2-3|.
TGCAGTGCCAACTATGGGGGCAGGGGTAGTGATACGCAGTATTTT
CSANYGGRGSDTQYF
>TRBV4-2|.|TRBJ2-7|.
TGTGCCAGCAGCCAAGTCCGGGGCGGGACTTACTACGAGCAGTACTTC
CASSQVRGGTYYEQYF
>TRBV6-1|.|TRBJ2-3|few
TGTGCCAGCAGGGACACCGTTAGGAGCACAGATACGCAGTATTTT
CASRDTVRSTDTQYF
>TRBV5-1|.|TRBJ1-2|few
TGCGCCAGCAGCTTGGAAGGGGCTACTAACTATGGCTACACCTTC
CASSLEGATNYGYTF
>TRBV5-1|TRBD2|TRBJ2-3|few
TGCGCCAGCAGCCCGGGACTACCACGGAAGTCAGATACGCAGTATTTT
CASSPGLPRKSDTQYF
>TRBV7-2|.|TRBJ1-1|.
TGTGCCAGCAGCGGGCGGGTCCACTTGAACACTGAAGCTTTCTTT
CASSGRVHLNTEAFF
>TRBV20-1|.|TRBJ1-1|few
TGCAGTGCTCCGGACACTGAAGCTTTCTTT
CSAPDTEAFF
>TRBV10-3|TRBD1|TRBJ2-2|.
TGTGCCATCAGCGACGGGACAGGGATTACCGGGGAGCTGTTTTTT
CAISDGTGITGELFF
>TRBV15|.|TRBJ1-5|.
TGTGCCACCAGCAGAACGACAGGCGCCAATCAGCCCCAGCATTTT
CATSRTTGANQPQHF
>TRBV4-3|TRBD1|TRBJ2-7|few
TGCGCCAGCAGCCAATGGACAGGGGGCGACGAGCAGTACTTC
CASSQWTGGDEQYF
>TRBV12-3/TRBV12-4|.|TRBJ2-3|few
TGTGCCAGCAGTTTAGCTAGCGGAAGGTATAGCACAGATACGCAGTATTTT
CASSLASGRYSTDTQYF
>TRBV5-1|.|TRBJ2-5|few
TGCGCCAGCAGCTTGGCGTACGCTGGACCATCCCAAGAGACCCAGTACTTC
CASSLAYAGPSQETQYF
>TRBV12-3/TRBV12-4|TRBD1|TRBJ1-1|few
TGTGCCAGCAGCCGCACAGGGGAGGGGAACACTGAAGCTTTCTTT
CASSRTGEGNTEAFF
>TRBV15|.|TRBJ2-1|few
TGTGCCACCAGCAGAGATGGAACTGGCTCCTACAATGAGCAGTTCTTC
CATSRDGTGSYNEQFF
>TRBV5-1|.|TRBJ2-5|.
TGCGCCAGCAGCAATACAGAGACCCAGTACTTC
CASSNTETQYF
>TRBV12-3/TRBV12-4|TRBD1|TRBJ1-6|.
TGTGCCAGCAGACCAAACAGGGGTGGATCACCCCTCCACTTT
CASRPNRGGSPLHF
>TRBV5-1|TRBD1|TRBJ2-1|.
TGCGCCAGCAGCCGCAGACAGGGGGCCGACAATGAGCAGTTCTTC
CASSRRQGADNEQFF
>TRBV12-3/TRBV12-4|.|TRBJ2-1|few
TGTGCCAGCAGTCCCAATAGACACGGTGATGAGCAGTTCTTC
CASSPNRHGDEQFF
>TRBV29-1|TRBD1|TRBJ1-1|.
TGCAGCGTGGCCGGACAGGGGCACACTGAAGCTTTCTTT
CSVAGQGHTEAFF
>TRBV28|.|TRBJ1-1|few
TGTGCCAGCAGACCCTTGCAGGGGAACACTGAAGCTTTCTTT
CASRPLQGNTEAFF
>TRBV6-4|.|TRBJ2-3|few
TGTGCCAGCAGTCGCTTCCCGCTCCCGGGAGATACGCAGTATTTT
CASSRFPLPGDTQYF
>TRBV29-1|.|TRBJ2-7|.
TGCAGCGTTGTCTACAGCAACTACGAGCAGTACTTC
CSVVYSNYEQYF
>TRBV29-1|TRBD1|TRBJ2-1|.
TGCAGCGCCGGGACAGGGTACAATGAGCAGTTCTTC
CSAGTGYNEQFF
>TRBV29-1|.|TRBJ2-3|few
TGCAGCGTTGAAAGGGGTGGCAGGCCAGATACGCAGTATTTT
CSVERGGRPDTQYF
>TRBV5-6|.|TRBJ1-1|few
TGTGCCAGCAGCGCCCGACACAGGGAGAGATGGGCTTTCTTT
CASSARHRERWAFF
>TRBV7-2|TRBD1|TRBJ2-7|many
TGTGCCAGCAGTTATACCGGGACAGGGGGACGCGAGCAGTACTTC
CASSYTGTGGREQYF
>TRBV5-6|TRBD1|TRBJ2-7|many
TGTGCCAGCAGCTTCTGGGACAGGGGTTCGGGGGAGCAGTACTTC
CASSFWDRGSGEQYF
>TRBV27|TRBD2|TRBJ2-7|few
TGTGCCAGCAGTACTAGCGGGAGCTACGAGCAGTACTTC
CASSTSGSYEQYF
>TRBV6-5|TRBD1|TRBJ2-7|.
TGTGCCAGCAGTTTCCGGGACAGGGGTATCTACGAGCAGTACTTC
CASSFRDRGIYEQYF
>TRBV11-2|.|TRBJ2-7|few
TGTGCCAGCAGCTTAAGTTCGGACATTGGTTACGAGCAGTACTTC
CASSLSSDIGYEQYF
>TRBV24-1|TRBD1|TRBJ2-5|.
TGTGCCACCAGTGATTTACAGGGGGCTGAGACCCAGTACTTC
CATSDLQGAETQYF
>TRBV11-1|.|TRBJ2-1|few
TGTGCCAGCACCCCACGCGATCCCGCTCGGGATGAGCAGTTCTTC
CASTPRDPARDEQFF
>TRBV6-2/TRBV6-3|.|TRBJ2-7|.
TGTGCCAGCAGTTACTCGGAGGGCTACGAGCAGTACTTC
CASSYSEGYEQYF
>TRBV15|.|TRBJ1-5|few
TGTGCCACCAGCAGAGGGACTAGCAATCAGCCCCAGCATTTT
CATSRGTSNQPQHF
>TRBV28|.|TRBJ1-5|few
TGTGCCAGCAGAACACCCGGGACGCGCCAGCCCCAGCATTTT
CASRTPGTRQPQHF
>TRBV20-1|.|TRBJ2-3|.
TGCAGTGCTAGACAGGGGTTCACAGATACGCAGTATTTT
CSARQGFTDTQYF
>TRBV11-2|TRBD1|TRBJ2-1|.
TGTGCCAGCAGCCCCCACAGGGGGGTTTACAATGAGCAGTTCTTC
CASSPHRGVYNEQFF
>TRBV5-1|TRBD1|TRBJ2-1|few
TGCGCCAGCAGCTCCCGACAGGGGGTTAATGAGCAGTTCTTC
CASSSRQGVNEQFF
>TRBV12-3/TRBV12-4|.|TRBJ1-2|.
TGTGCCAGCAGTTTAGCCACCGGCGGGAACTATGGCTACACCTTC
CASSLATGGNYGYTF
>TRBV7-8|TRBD2|TRBJ2-3|.
TGTGCCAGCAGCTTAATCGCGGGAGGGCTTAATACGCAGTATTTT
CASSLIAGGLNTQYF
>TRBV20-1|.|TRBJ2-7|few
TGCAGTGCAATAGGGACGTCCTACGAGCAGTACTTC
CSAIGTSYEQYF
>TRBV29-1|.|TRBJ2-7|.
TGCAGCGTTGAAGATTTCGGGGTGGGCGAGCAGTACTTC
CSVEDFGVGEQYF
>TRBV5-1|.|TRBJ2-7|few
TGCGCCAGCAGCTTGGGTTTATCGGCAAACTACGAGCAGTACTTC
CASSLGLSANYEQYF
>TRBV12-3/TRBV12-4|.|TRBJ2-5|many
TGTGCCAGCAGGGGGGACTCCCACCAAGAGACCCAGTACTTC
CASRGDSHQETQYF
>TRBV29-1|.|TRBJ2-5|.
TGCAGCGTTGATAGCAGGGAAGCGACCCAGTACTTC
CSVDSREATQYF
>TRBV18|.|TRBJ2-4|few
TGTGCCAGCTCGTCCGGAGGTTACATAGCCAAAAACATTCAGTACTTC
CASSSGGYIAKNIQYF